The next 21 T cell receptor beta chains were all read from a single sample in a study of CD8+ T cells in alopecia areata. RNA was extracted and reverse transcribed into cDNA as the sequencing template. Using immunoSEQ multiplex PCR, the repertoire was profiled, and TCRdb retains in-frame clones only, with some absent. Here the sample spans around 19,000 clones, 50% to 60% being singletons. Treatment defined: oral pan-JAK inhibitor, 5-10 mg twice daily. Peripheral blood samples and lesional scalp punch biopsies were obtained from alopecia areata patients. The sample here was skin, taken at week 4, from a patient treated with tofacitinib. These TCRs come from a human donor with alopecia areata.

The V call is TRBV7-9, the J call TRBJ1-4; the D is unclear. CDR1 and CDR2 from the germline V gene are SEHNR and FQNEAQ (reference sequence). V was shortened by 2 bases and J by 7 bases, with 8 bases between the two germline ends. This CDR3 contains 13 residues. CDR3 protein: CASSLPLGEKLFF. The CDR3 DNA reads TGTGCCAGCAGCTTACCGTTGGGTGAAAAACTGTTTTTT.

The chain employs TRBV2 and TRBJ2-2, with D perhaps TRBD2 (5 bases). The V and J ends lost 7 bases and 4 bases respectively, with 10 bases between them. The CDR3 runs 13 residues. Germline V gene data show CDR1 as SNHLY and CDR2 as FYNNEI. CDR3 protein: CASTPSFTGELFF. For the CDR3, the DNA is TGTGCCAGCACCCCTAGCTTCACCGGGGAGCTGTTTTTT.

The chain employs TRBV7-2 and TRBJ2-1; possibly TRBD1 for D (5 bases). Germline V gene sequence: CDR1 SGHTA, CDR2 FQGNSA. The CDR3 runs 15 residues. V lost 5 bases to trimming and J lost 6 bases, with 17 bases between them. DNA of the CDR3: TGTGCCAGCAGCCAAACGAAGGGGCGAAGCAATGAGCAGTTCTTC. Translation gives CASSQTKGRSNEQFF.

V and J are TRBV5-1 and TRBJ2-6; D remains ambiguous. Germline CDR1 reads SGHRS; CDR2 reads YFSETQ. The CDR3 totals 15 residues. V was shortened by 0 bases and J by 0 bases, with 4 bases between the two germline ends. Here the CDR3 reads CASSLETSGANVLTF. In nucleotides, the CDR3 is TGCGCCAGCAGCTTGGAGACCTCTGGGGCCAACGTCCTGACTTTC.

The chain carries TRBV7-2 and TRBJ2-1; TRBD2 agrees at 7 bases. The CDR3 is 15 amino acids. After removal of 1 base from V and 8 bases from J, the junction contained 8 bases not matched to a gene. Looked up from germline, CDR1 is SGHTA and CDR2 is FQGNSA. CDR3 nucleotides: TGTGCCAGCAGCTTAGGAGGCGGGGGAACGGATGAGCAGTTCTTC. It codes for CASSLGGGGTDEQFF.

The J gene is TRBJ1-2, the V gene TRBV6-5; D call uncertain. Trimming shortened V by 0 bases and J by 4 bases, and 9 bases separated the two germline ends. Germline lookup yields CDR1 MNHEY and CDR2 SVGAGI. This CDR3 region has 14 residues. DNA for the CDR3: TGTGCCAGCAGTTACTCGAAAGATTTCTATGGCTACACCTTC. As protein: CASSYSKDFYGYTF.

This clone was counted only a few times. CDR3 region: CASSLEDTYGYTF. The CDR3 nucleotides read TGCGCCAGCAGCTTGGAGGACACCTATGGCTACACCTTC. This chain uses TRBV5-1 with TRBJ1-2, with a tentative D call TRBD1 (5 bases). Trimming removed 0 bases at V and 4 bases at J, with 7 bases between. Germline V lookup: CDR1 SGHRS, CDR2 YFSETQ. This CDR3 contains 13 residues.

This clone was counted between two and nine times. V and J are TRBV5-1 and TRBJ2-1; D might be TRBD2 (5 bases). This CDR3 region has 14 residues. Trimming left V 2 bases short and J 9 bases short, with 15 bases between. Germline V gene lookup returns CDR1 SGHRS and CDR2 YFSETQ. CDR3 nucleotide sequence: TGCGCCAGCAGCTTCGTTGCTGGACTTGGTGAGCAGTTCTTC. It yields the protein CASSFVAGLGEQFF. Using reference TRBV5-1 and TRBJ2-1 for the parts outside the CDR3, the full variable domain is KAGVTQTPRYLIKTRGQQVTLSCSPISGHRSVSWYQQTPGQGLQFLFEYFSETQRNKGNFPGRFSGRQFSNSRSEMNVSTLELGDSALYLCASSFVAGLGEQFFGPGTRLTVL.

This chain uses TRBV28 with TRBJ1-4; 9 bases align to TRBD1. CDR1 is MDHEN, CDR2 SYDVKM, per germline. The CDR3 covers 13 residues. V lost 5 bases and J lost 13; bases outside the gene matches: 8. DNA for the CDR3: TGTGCCAGCAGTCAACGAAACAGGGGGCTACTGTTTTTT. Its protein is CASSQRNRGLLFF.

This clone was seen a few times. V is TRBV27 and J is TRBJ2-1; TRBD1 aligns across 9 bases. Germline loops: CDR1 MNHEY, CDR2 SMNVEV (reference sequence). The CDR3 covers 17 residues. J lost 7 bases, V lost 2 bases, and 12 bases had no gene match. The CDR3: CASSLIQGALDVNEQFF. In DNA form, the CDR3 reads TGTGCCAGCAGTTTAATACAGGGGGCCCTCGACGTTAATGAGCAGTTCTTC.

About this clone itself: The sample carries other DNA sequences with the same CDR3. The chain uses TRBV29-1 and TRBJ1-1; no reliable D call. The CDR3 is 11 residues long. Germline assignment: CDR1 SQVTM and CDR2 ANQGSEA. V lost 2 bases, J lost 5 bases, and 6 bases lay in between. The DNA of the CDR3 is TGCAGCGTTGAAAGGCAGACTGAAGCTTTCTTT. Its translation: CSVERQTEAFF.

The CDR3, as DNA: TGTGCCAGCAGCAGAACCTATAGCACAGATACGCAGTATTTT. Protein sequence: CASSRTYSTDTQYF. The rearrangement uses TRBV9 and TRBJ2-3, with D hard to call. Germline loops: CDR1 SGDLS, CDR2 YYNGEE. Trimming removed 4 bases from V and 0 bases from J, with 9 bases in between. The CDR3 totals 14 residues.

This clone was detected only once. The genes are TRBV6-5 and TRBJ1-6; D is possibly TRBD1 (6 bases). The CDR3 covers 14 residues. Per the germline V gene, CDR1 is MNHEY and CDR2 is SVGAGI. V was clipped by 6 bases and J by 5 bases, with 11 bases between them. In DNA, the CDR3 is TGTGCCAGCAGCCGGACAGTAAATAATTCACCCCTCCACTTT. Protein sequence: CASSRTVNNSPLHF.

This clone occurred a few times. The chain employs TRBV2 and TRBJ2-1; 7 bases line up with TRBD2. CDR3 length: 13 residues. The V segment lost 7 bases and the J segment 6 bases; nucleotides outside the gene matches: 6. Germline V gene lookup returns CDR1 SNHLY and CDR2 FYNNEI. The CDR3: CASMVSGGNEQFF. CDR3 coding DNA: TGTGCCAGCATGGTGTCGGGGGGCAATGAGCAGTTCTTC. The entire variable domain, with the rest obtained from reference TRBV2 and TRBJ2-1, is as follows: EPEVTQTPSHQVTQMGQEVILRCVPISNHLYFYWYRQILGQKVEFLVSFYNNEISEKSEIFDDQFSVERPDGSNFTLKIRSTKLEDSAMYFCASMVSGGNEQFFGPGTRLTVL.

By sample fraction, this clone is medium-sized. J is TRBJ1-1 and V is TRBV5-4; 7 bases line up with TRBD1. Per germline, CDR1 SGHNT and CDR2 YYREEE (reference sequence). V lost 4 bases, J lost 5 bases, and 14 bases stayed unmatched. This CDR3 has 16 residues. CDR3 amino acids: CASSDGQVIRGTEAFF. The CDR3 region has the DNA TGTGCCAGCAGCGACGGACAGGTCATTCGGGGAACTGAAGCTTTCTTT.

This chain joins TRBV2 and TRBJ1-1, with D tentatively TRBD1 (6 bases). Germline V gives CDR1 SNHLY, CDR2 FYNNEI. Trimming took off 3 bases at V and 7 bases at J, with 12 bases between the two ends. The CDR3 consists of 13 residues. The CDR3 here is CASSEGRGSEAFF. In DNA form, the CDR3 reads TGTGCCAGCAGTGAGGGCAGGGGAAGTGAAGCTTTCTTT.

This clone was seen a few times. V gene TRBV7-9 combines with J gene TRBJ2-1; D is unresolved. CDR3 length: 15 amino acids. Germline V gene data show CDR1 as SEHNR and CDR2 as FQNEAQ (reference sequence). Trimming shortened V by 0 bases and J by 8 bases, and 14 bases separated the two germline ends. The CDR3 DNA reads TGTGCCAGCAGCTTAGCGGGCAGGTCTTCGGATGAGCAGTTCTTC. Translation: CASSLAGRSSDEQFF.

V gene TRBV10-3 combines with J gene TRBJ1-2; no definite D call. CDR3 length equals 12 residues. Trimming removed 11 bases at V and 3 bases at J, with 13 bases between. Germline loops: CDR1 ENHRY, CDR2 SYGVKD. The CDR3: CAYQQADYGYTF. The CDR3 coding sequence is TGTGCCTACCAGCAGGCCGACTATGGCTACACCTTC.

The chain links TRBV5-4 to TRBJ1-6; no firm D call. The CDR3 runs 15 residues. V was pared by 10 bases and J by 0 bases, with 14 bases between. Germline V gives CDR1 SGHNT, CDR2 YYREEE (reference sequence). The CDR3 sequence: CAYRYGSSYNSPLHF. The CDR3 region has the DNA TGTGCCTATAGGTACGGGAGCTCCTATAATTCACCCCTCCACTTT.

The CDR3 here is CASSSGTGSSGNTIYF. The CDR3 DNA reads as TGTGCCAGCAGCTCGGGGACAGGGAGCTCTGGAAACACCATATATTTT. The chain has TRBV5-5 and TRBJ1-3; 9 bases are a match to TRBD1. This CDR3 is built from 16 residues. The J segment lost 0 bases and the V segment lost 3 bases, leaving 4 bases of the junction unmatched. Germline V gene sequence: CDR1 SGHKS, CDR2 YYEKEE (reference sequence).

The chain combines TRBV2 with TRBJ2-7; possibly TRBD1 for D (6 bases). V gave up 8 bases and J gave up 3 bases, with 17 bases separating them. Germline V gives CDR1 SNHLY, CDR2 FYNNEI. CDR3 length: 14 residues. This CDR3 is CASHQRTEFYEQYF. CDR3 nucleotides: TGTGCCAGCCACCAAAGGACAGAATTCTACGAGCAGTACTTC.